This T cell receptor (beta chain) was sequenced during a study of tumor-infiltrating lymphocytes in primary liver carcinoma. The source of the blood RNA was unsorted whole blood, and germline DNA was extracted as well. This clonotype was seen a few times. The CDR3 has 15 residues. Germline lookup yields CDR1 SGHRS and CDR2 YFSETQ. V was clipped by 9 bases and J by 4 bases, with 23 bases between them. The template, 500 ng total RNA, yielded TCR beta cDNA made with a constant-region primer. Investigators got TCR beta libraries out of three nested multiplex PCR rounds, done with slightly modified ARM-PCR. Amplification in the first two PCR rounds was performed using TRBV1-TRBV30 forward primers and a C-beta reverse primer for approximately 10 cycles each. TCRdb redid the calling of the multiplex PCR reads with MiXCR, one entry per CDR3 protein. The sample has about 200,000 distinct CDR3 sequences, almost 65% seen once; the top ten hold approximately 7%.

This TCR came from an older woman with primary liver carcinoma and hepatitis B virus infection. Specimen: peripheral blood. The chain uses TRBV5-1 and TRBJ2-7, with TRBD2 as a possible D gene (6 bases). CDR3 region: CATRAEPGLAYEQYF. The CDR3 DNA follows: TGCGCCACGAGGGCGGAACCGGGACTCGCTTACGAGCAGTACTTC.